Shown below are 16 T cell receptor beta chains from a single sample sequenced in a study of T-cell memory formation after mild COVID-19. TCRdb reanalysed the 5' RACE reads using MiXCR and keeps one entry per CDR3 protein. The table includes under 300,000 distinct CDR3 sequences, 8% to 10% detected once. Sequenced input: PBMCs or a T cell subset sorted from them (not recorded which). The receptors stem from a young man who had mild COVID-19 (a few samples of this study predate the infection). Cell type and time point are not known.

This clonotype was observed a handful of times. J is TRBJ2-3 and V is TRBV10-3; no reliable D call. CDR1 and CDR2 from the germline V gene are ENHRY and SYGVKD. The CDR3 loop spans 15 amino acids. V gave up 4 bases and J gave up 0 bases, with 11 bases separating them. The CDR3 DNA reads as TGTGCCATCAGTGGGACGCCAGCTAGCACAGATACGCAGTATTTT. Translation: CAISGTPASTDTQYF.

V gene TRBV4-2 combines with J gene TRBJ1-6, with TRBD1 identical over 7 bases. This CDR3 region has 16 residues. Germline V CDR1 and CDR2: LGHNA, YNFKEQ. The junction had 8 bases not matched to a gene; V was cut back by 4 bases and J by 5 bases. CDR3: CASSPSRGQDNSPLHF. The CDR3 region has the DNA TGTGCCAGCAGCCCATCTAGGGGGCAGGATAATTCACCCCTCCACTTT.

This clonotype appeared a few times. V and J are TRBV5-1 and TRBJ2-3, with D possibly TRBD1 on 6 matching bases. The V gene lost 4 bases and the J gene lost 3 bases, with 24 bases spanning the gap. Germline V gene sequence: CDR1 SGHRS, CDR2 YFSETQ. This CDR3 has 18 residues. This chain's CDR3 is CASSPRPGGGERTDTQYF. CDR3 bases: TGCGCCAGCAGCCCACGCCCGGGTGGGGGCGAAAGGACAGATACGCAGTATTTT.

The gene calls are TRBV5-1 and TRBJ2-5; 8 bases match TRBD1. CDR1 is SGHRS and CDR2 is YFSETQ in the germline V gene. After removal of 0 bases from V and 1 base from J, the junction contained 5 bases not matched to a gene. The CDR3 is 16 amino acids. Written as DNA, the CDR3 is TGCGCCAGCAGCTTGGAACCAGGGGGCCTCCAAGAGACCCAGTACTTC. Residues: CASSLEPGGLQETQYF.

There are many counts of this clonotype. The rearrangement links TRBV20-1 to TRBJ2-3; TRBD2 matches at 7 bases. Germline CDR1 DFQATT, CDR2 SNEGSKA (reference sequence). Germline trimming cut 3 bases from V and 3 bases from J; bases unmatched to any gene: 3. The CDR3 is 13 residues long. The CDR3 DNA follows: TGCAGTGCTAGCGGGGGGACGACAGATACGCAGTATTTT. It codes for CSASGGTTDTQYF.

Only a few counts were recorded for this clonotype. V and J are TRBV6-9 and TRBJ2-3; 8 bases line up with TRBD2. The CDR3 is 16 residues long. V trimming: 6 bases; J trimming: 2 bases; junction bases outside the gene matches: 10. The germline CDR1 and CDR2 sequences are MNHGY and SVAAGI. In DNA form, the CDR3 reads TGTGCCAGCAGCCTCCCCGCCGGGAGGGACACAGATACGCAGTATTTT. Translation: CASSLPAGRDTDTQYF.

This clonotype was detected only a few times. V gene TRBV12-3 or TRBV12-4 combines with J gene TRBJ2-1, with 14 bases aligning to TRBD2. This CDR3 comprises 16 residues. V dropped 5 bases and J dropped 1; count of bases not matched to a gene: 1. As DNA, the CDR3 is TGTGCCAGCAGTGGACTAGCGGGGGGTTCCTACAATGAGCAGTTCTTC. It encodes CASSGLAGGSYNEQFF.

This clonotype was seen only a few times. The rearrangement links TRBV6-6 to TRBJ1-1; D gene unclear. There are 13 residues in the CDR3. Germline loops: CDR1 MNHNY, CDR2 SVGAGI (reference sequence). Trimming took 2 bases from V and 1 from J, leaving 5 bases between them. In nucleotides, the CDR3 is TGTGCCAGCAGTTACCCAGAGAACACTGAAGCTTTCTTT. It codes for CASSYPENTEAFF.

Only a few counts were recorded for this clonotype. V usage is TRBV24-1 and J usage is TRBJ2-5, with 8 bases identical to TRBD1. Germline trimming cut 4 bases from V and 4 bases from J; bases unmatched to any gene: 4. CDR3 length equals 14 residues. Per germline, CDR1 KGHDR and CDR2 SFDVKD. As DNA, the CDR3 is TGTGCCACCAGTGACCCAGGGGGCCCAGAGACCCAGTACTTC. Translation gives CATSDPGGPETQYF.

CDR3 sequence: CSANQGPNTEAFF. The CDR3 DNA reads TGCAGTGCTAATCAGGGGCCGAACACTGAAGCTTTCTTT. The rearrangement uses TRBV20-1 and TRBJ1-1, with D perhaps TRBD1 (6 bases). From germline, CDR1 is DFQATT and CDR2 SNEGSKA (reference sequence). Between the trimmed V and J ends, which lost 4 bases and 1 base, there was a span of 10 bases. The CDR3 has 13 amino acids.

This clonotype has a handful of counts. The rearrangement links TRBV7-2 to TRBJ2-3; D is unclear. Germline lookup yields CDR1 SGHTA and CDR2 FQGNSA. V was shortened by 2 bases and J by 4 bases, with 7 bases between the two germline ends. The CDR3 length is 13 residues. CDR3 region: CASSLRVPDTQYF. The CDR3 coding sequence is TGTGCCAGCAGCTTACGGGTCCCAGATACGCAGTATTTT.

This clonotype occurred a few times. CDR3 residues: CASSLFPQNEQFF. The CDR3 region has the DNA TGTGCCAGCAGCTTATTCCCTCAGAATGAGCAGTTCTTC. The chain has TRBV7-3 and TRBJ2-1; unclear D gene. Between the trimmed V and J ends, which lost 2 bases and 7 bases, there was a span of 9 bases. CDR1 and CDR2 (germline): SGHTA, FQGTGA. The CDR3 sequence is 13 residues long.

This clonotype appeared many times. This chain links TRBV5-8 with TRBJ2-3; 7 bases align to TRBD2. The germline V gene has CDR1 SGHTS and CDR2 YDEGEE. V gave up 0 bases and J gave up 4 bases; unmatched junction bases: 2. The CDR3 loop spans 14 amino acids. The CDR3 loop is CASSLESGADTQYF. The CDR3, as DNA: TGTGCCAGCAGCTTGGAGAGCGGGGCAGATACGCAGTATTTT.

This clonotype was seen only a few times. The gene calls are TRBV7-6 and TRBJ2-5; possibly TRBD1 for D (5 bases). Germline V lookup: CDR1 SGHVS, CDR2 FNYEAQ. With 1 base removed from V and 5 bases from J, the gap between germline ends came to 8 bases. This CDR3 has 13 residues. The CDR3 sequence is CASSLGRVETQYF. Written as DNA, the CDR3 is TGTGCCAGCAGCTTAGGCAGGGTCGAGACCCAGTACTTC.

This clonotype was counted a single time. The chain has TRBV4-3 and TRBJ2-5; 8 bases line up with TRBD2. The CDR3 consists of 14 residues. The germline gives CDR1 LGHNA, CDR2 YSLEER. Germline trimming cut 4 bases from V and 5 bases from J; bases unmatched to any gene: 6. CDR3 residues: CASSPSGGTETQYF. CDR3 coding DNA: TGCGCCAGCAGCCCGAGCGGGGGAACTGAGACCCAGTACTTC.

This clonotype was counted only a few times. V gene TRBV5-1 combines with J gene TRBJ2-5; D is possibly TRBD1 (5 bases). Trimming removed 4 bases from V and 4 bases from J, with 17 bases in between. The CDR3 consists of 15 residues. Germline assignment: CDR1 SGHRS and CDR2 YFSETQ. The CDR3 here is CASSLDNRGRETQYF. The CDR3 region has the DNA TGCGCCAGCAGCCTGGACAACCGAGGAAGAGAGACCCAGTACTTC.